The text below deals with one T cell receptor (beta chain). The antigen is undetermined. The junction and the germline gene differ at one end; a read error may be behind it. CDR1 is ENHRY and CDR2 is SYGVKD in the germline V gene. CDR3 length equals 14 residues. The data originate from a study of T cell responses to AZD1222 COVID-19 vaccine. Study-level findings and limits: Donors were largely white British and mainly female; clonal diversity was possibly underestimated. At baseline, just 6 or 7 AZD1222 recipients tested seropositive.

Repertoires were generated with immunoSEQ multiplex PCR, while TCRdb's copy carries only in-frame clones and drops some. The sample has 55,000 to 65,000 clones; 70% to 80% are singletons. The receptor's source is an adult who received the AZD1222 COVID-19 vaccine. Sequenced here: peripheral blood, sampled 28 days after the second AZD1222 dose. The chain uses TRBV10-3 and TRBJ2-2; 7 nucleotides line up with TRBD1. Here the CDR3 DNA reads TGTGCCACAAAGACAGGGCCGACAACCGGAGAGCTGTTTTTT. Its translation is CATKTGPTTGELFF.